The 2 T cell receptor beta chains below all came from one sample that was sequenced in a study of blood T cell repertoires in COVID-19. Sequencing was performed with immunoSEQ multiplex PCR; in TCRdb, only in-frame clones are kept and a portion is missing. Seen here are under 200,000 clones, around 82% observed once, and the top ten hold less than 15%. Specimen: peripheral blood. These receptors all come from a young man with active or convalescent COVID-19.

V usage is TRBV28 and J usage is TRBJ2-3; D remains ambiguous. CDR3 length: 15 residues. The V and J ends lost 6 bases and 0 bases respectively, with 13 bases between them. The germline V gene has CDR1 MDHEN and CDR2 SYDVKM. The CDR3 reads CASRPHSPSTDTQYF. The DNA for the CDR3 is TGTGCCAGCAGACCCCACTCGCCCAGCACAGATACGCAGTATTTT.

This clone showed up just a few times. The chain combines TRBV5-1 with TRBJ2-2, with a possible D match to TRBD2 (5 bases). Trimming removed 1 base from V and 2 bases from J, with 12 bases in between. CDR1 is SGHRS and CDR2 is YFSETQ in the germline V gene. The CDR3 extends over 16 amino acids. CDR3 DNA sequence: TGCGCCAGCAGCTTGTCTAGGGAGTCTAACACCGGGGAGCTGTTTTTT. It codes for CASSLSRESNTGELFF. Using reference TRBV5-1 and TRBJ2-2 for the parts outside the CDR3, the full variable domain is KAGVTQTPRYLIKTRGQQVTLSCSPISGHRSVSWYQQTPGQGLQFLFEYFSETQRNKGNFPGRFSGRQFSNSRSEMNVSTLELGDSALYLCASSLSRESNTGELFFGEGSRLTVL.